This T cell receptor (beta chain) emerged from a study of spatial heterogeneity in lung cancer. At the level of the study: Detection consistently captured more beta-chain sequences than alpha-chain sequences. The study's findings and limits: Mutation counts in tumors were tracked by counts of expanded intratumoral alpha and beta TCRs.

In its sample, this clonotype was seen many times. Its antigen is undetermined. For a library built for alpha chains, this beta chain is a stray read; little rests on its size. TCRdb itself ran the 5' RACE reads through MiXCR, one entry per CDR3 protein. This table has roughly 15,000 distinct CDR3 sequences, approximately 4.5% appearing once. Time point specified: sample taken at primary tumor resection. V shed 10 bases and J shed 1 base, with 13 bases lying between them. This CDR3 region has 13 residues. Germline CDR1 is MDHEN and CDR2 is SYDVKM. The V call is TRBV28, the J call TRBJ1-1; D unresolved. The TCR comes from a female donor with early-stage non-small cell lung cancer. The sequencing here drew on lung tumor tissue, taken at surgery. The CDR3 DNA follows: TGTGCCACCAGCACCGACCCGAACACTGAAGCTTTCTTT. It codes for CATSTDPNTEAFF.